A selection of T cell receptor beta chains follows, all from one sample in a study of blood T cell repertoires in COVID-19. The table came from immunoSEQ multiplex PCR; TCRdb's copy has only in-frame clones and leaves some out. The repertoire consists of some 99,000 clones, with 90% occurring once and the leading ten covering 1% to 1.4%. The sequenced sample was peripheral blood. The receptors were gathered from a human donor in a cohort sampled during active COVID-19. The CDR3 runs from the conserved cysteine through the conserved F or W. The D gene is left open where the match is weak. Some rows mark clone size as missing; the rest say once, few, many or name a class of expanded clone.

TGTGCCACCAGCAGAGACCCAGGGGATAGCAATCAGCCCCAGCATTTT | CATSRDPGDSNQPQHF | TRBJ1-5 | 16 | - | - | TRBV15
TGTGCCAGCAGCGACGGGGCCGGGACAGGGCCCATCGAGCAGTACTTC | CASSDGAGTGPIEQYF | TRBJ2-7 | 16 | TRBD1 | - | TRBV9
TGCGCCAGCAGCCAGGGACTAGCGGGGACGAACACCGGGGAGCTGTTTTTT | CASSQGLAGTNTGELFF | TRBJ2-2 | 17 | TRBD2 | few | TRBV4-1
TGTGCCAGCAGCGTGGAGCCTGAGAATTCACCCCTCCACTTT | CASSVEPENSPLHF | TRBJ1-6 | 14 | - | - | TRBV9
TGTGCCAGCAGCTTAAGTCTGGCAGCGGGAGGCCACAATGAGCAGTTCTTC | CASSLSLAAGGHNEQFF | TRBJ2-1 | 17 | TRBD2 | - | TRBV7-2
TGTGCCAGCAGCTCCCGAGCCGACTCGAGTGGCTACACCTTC | CASSSRADSSGYTF | TRBJ1-2 | 14 | - | - | TRBV7-6
TGTGCCAGTAGTATAACGGGACAAAGCTCCTACGAGCAGTACTTC | CASSITGQSSYEQYF | TRBJ2-7 | 15 | - | - | TRBV19
TGTGCCAGCAGCCAAGGCGGGACAGGGGTGTACGAGCAGTACTTC | CASSQGGTGVYEQYF | TRBJ2-7 | 15 | TRBD1 | - | TRBV3-1/TRBV3-2
TGTGCCAGCTCACCCTTCTCTCGCTCCTACGAGCAGTACTTC | CASSPFSRSYEQYF | TRBJ2-7 | 14 | - | - | TRBV18
TGTGCCAGCAGTCCGACTAGCCCAGATACGCAGTATTTT | CASSPTSPDTQYF | TRBJ2-3 | 13 | TRBD2 | - | TRBV7-2
TGTGCCAGCAGCGTAGCGGGATCCACAGATACGCAGTATTTT | CASSVAGSTDTQYF | TRBJ2-3 | 14 | TRBD2 | - | TRBV6-5
TGTGCCAGCAGCCGACAACAGGGGTACACTGAAGCTTTCTTT | CASSRQQGYTEAFF | TRBJ1-1 | 14 | TRBD1 | - | TRBV5-6
TGTGCCAGCAGGAGAAACAATCCAGGGTTTTCACCCCTCCACTTT | CASRRNNPGFSPLHF | TRBJ1-6 | 15 | - | - | TRBV6-5
TGTGCCACCAGTGATTACTGGACTAGCGGGAGGAAGAACACCGGGGAGCTGTTTTTT | CATSDYWTSGRKNTGELFF | TRBJ2-2 | 19 | TRBD2 | - | TRBV24-1
TGCGCCAGCAGCTTGGGGCTGGACGAGCAGTACTTC | CASSLGLDEQYF | TRBJ2-7 | 12 | - | - | TRBV5-1
TGCGCCAGCAGCCATAGACAGGGGGGTGGCTACACCTTC | CASSHRQGGGYTF | TRBJ1-2 | 13 | TRBD1 | few | TRBV4-3